Each of the 26 T cell receptor beta chains below was sequenced from the same sample in a study of shared clonotypes between healthy human individuals. Profiling relied on immunoSEQ multiplex PCR, and the TCRdb table lists in-frame clones only, not all of them. The sample yields some 900,000 clones, 76% seen once. Sequenced input: memory CD4+ T cells sorted from blood. Subset meaning: CD45RA-negative fraction. The source is a man aged 18 to 29 in good health.

This clone turned up a few times. The chain has TRBV7-2 and TRBJ2-1, with D possibly TRBD2 on 6 matching bases. The V gene's germline CDR1 is SGHTA and CDR2 FQGNSA. This CDR3 contains 15 residues. The V end lost 5 bases, the J end lost 0 bases, and 11 bases lay between the germline ends. The CDR3 coding sequence is TGTGCCAGCAGCACTCCTAGCGCCTCCTACAATGAGCAGTTCTTC. Its translation: CASSTPSASYNEQFF.

This clone was counted only a few times. The rearrangement joins TRBV7-9 to TRBJ2-1; TRBD2 matches 8 bases. This CDR3 contains 16 residues. Germline V gene lookup returns CDR1 SEHNR and CDR2 FQNEAQ (reference sequence). Unmatched junction bases numbered 8, after V lost 0 bases and J lost 7 bases. The CDR3 nucleotides are TGTGCCAGCAGCTTAGCGAGAATACTAGCGGCTAATGAGCAGTTCTTC. It translates to CASSLARILAANEQFF.

V and J are TRBV19 and TRBJ1-5; TRBD1 agrees at 7 bases. The CDR3 loop spans 14 amino acids. The germline CDR1 and CDR2 sequences are LNHDA and SQIVND (reference sequence). V dropped 5 bases and J dropped 5; count of bases not matched to a gene: 6. CDR3 bases: TGTGCCAGTAGTCCTGGGACAGCTGATCAGCCCCAGCATTTT. Translation gives CASSPGTADQPQHF. Combining the CDR3 with reference TRBV19 and TRBJ1-5 gives the whole variable domain DGGITQSPKYLFRKEGQNVTLSCEQNLNHDAMYWYRQDPGQGLRLIYYSQIVNDFQKGDIAEGYSVSREKKESFPLTVTSAQKNPTAFYLCASSPGTADQPQHFGDGTRLSIL.

The V and J genes are TRBV5-1 and TRBJ2-5, with D possibly being TRBD1 or TRBD2 (5 bases each). The CDR3 totals 16 residues. In germline, CDR1 is SGHRS, CDR2 YFSETQ. The V end lost 3 bases, the J end lost 5 bases, and 20 bases lay between the germline ends. For the CDR3, the DNA is TGCGCCAGCAGCTCGGCCTTGGGACCATCAAGGGAGACCCAGTACTTC. Encoded protein: CASSSALGPSRETQYF.

Many counts were recorded for this clone. The same CDR3 is also encoded by other DNA sequences in this sample. V is TRBV4-1 and J is TRBJ2-7; D not certain. Trimming pared 1 base from V and 0 bases from J, leaving 7 bases between. Germline CDR1 reads MGHRA; CDR2 reads YSYEKL. CDR3 size: 14 residues. CDR3 protein: CASSQGRNSYEQYF. The CDR3 bases are TGCGCCAGCAGCCAAGGACGGAACTCCTACGAGCAGTACTTC.

The J gene is TRBJ2-5, the V gene TRBV30; TRBD2 might be the D (6 bases). The end of the DNA fits TRBJ2-7 better, so the J call may be wrong. The germline V gene has CDR1 GTSNPN and CDR2 SVGIG (reference sequence). CDR3 length: 14 residues. CDR3 nucleotides: TGTGCCTGGAGTTTGGGACTTGCATCCTACGAGCAGTACTTC. This gives the protein CAWSLGLASYEQYF.

This chain connects TRBV6-1 to TRBJ1-2, with 11 nucleotides matching TRBD1. Germline-derived CDR1 and CDR2 are MNHNS and SASEGT. V was clipped by 6 bases and J by 3 bases; unmatched bases: 6. The CDR3 has 15 amino acids. The DNA for the CDR3 is TGTGCCAGCAGCCTTGGACAGGGGGCTTACTATGGCTACACCTTC. Amino acid sequence: CASSLGQGAYYGYTF.

This clone was detected many times. The V gene is TRBV9, the J gene TRBJ2-1; D is undetermined. Deletions cut 6 bases from V and 0 bases from J, with 10 bases between. The CDR3 totals 14 residues. CDR1 is SGDLS and CDR2 is YYNGEE in the germline V gene. The CDR3: CASNFGVSYNEQFF. CDR3 coding DNA: TGTGCCAGCAACTTCGGCGTCTCCTACAATGAGCAGTTCTTC.

This rearrangement joins TRBV28 to TRBJ1-4; D uncertain. V was clipped by 7 bases and J by 7 bases, with 13 bases between them. The germline gives CDR1 MDHEN, CDR2 SYDVKM. The CDR3 spans 13 residues. The CDR3 coding sequence is TGTGCCAGCACGAAGGGAGGAGGTGAAAAACTGTTTTTT. This gives the protein CASTKGGGEKLFF.

V and J are TRBV5-6 and TRBJ1-2, with 7 bases identical to TRBD1. From germline, CDR1 is SGHDT and CDR2 YYEEEE. V was pared by 7 bases and J by 5 bases, with 14 bases of the junction left unmatched. CDR3 length: 15 residues. The CDR3 DNA sequence: TGTGCCAGCGCCCCCGACAGGGCTCCTGGGTATGGCTACACCTTC. Protein product: CASAPDRAPGYGYTF.

CDR3 residues: CACGSLGTNEKLFF. CDR3 in DNA: TGTGCCTGTGGTAGCTTGGGCACTAATGAAAAACTGTTTTTT. The chain is built from TRBV6-5 and TRBJ1-4; D remains unclear. The V gene's germline CDR1 is MNHEY and CDR2 SVGAGI. The length of the CDR3 is 14 residues. V was cut by 11 bases and J by 2 bases, with 15 bases left in between.

V gene TRBV10-3 combines with J gene TRBJ1-1; D may be TRBD1 (5 bases). Trimming removed 2 bases at V and 1 base at J, with 8 bases between. Per germline, CDR1 ENHRY and CDR2 SYGVKD. CDR3 length: 14 amino acids. This CDR3 reads CAISEAGQNTEAFF. CDR3 DNA sequence: TGTGCCATCAGTGAGGCAGGACAGAACACTGAAGCTTTCTTT.

The J gene is TRBJ1-5, the V gene TRBV27; the D gene is possibly TRBD1 (5 bases). The germline V gene has CDR1 MNHEY and CDR2 SMNVEV (reference sequence). The CDR3 consists of 16 residues. With 0 bases removed from V and 3 bases from J, the gap between germline ends came to 12 bases. This CDR3 is CASSLSTTATNQPQHF. Here the CDR3 DNA reads TGTGCCAGCAGTTTATCTACGACAGCGACCAATCAGCCCCAGCATTTT.

The V and J genes are TRBV15 and TRBJ2-1, with 7 bases identical to TRBD2. The CDR3 runs 17 residues. Germline V gives CDR1 LNHNV, CDR2 YYDKDF (reference sequence). V was clipped by 0 bases and J by 4 bases; unmatched bases: 9. The CDR3 nucleotides are TGTGCCACCAGCAGAGAAACGGTGCGGGAGAGATACAATGAGCAGTTCTTC. Its translation is CATSRETVRERYNEQFF.

The chain is built from TRBV19 and TRBJ2-2; D not certain. V was pared by 3 bases and J by 6 bases, with 2 bases between. The germline CDR1 and CDR2 sequences are LNHDA and SQIVND (reference sequence). This CDR3 is 11 amino acids long. The CDR3 coding sequence is TGTGCCAGTAGTATCGCCGGGGAGCTGTTTTTT. This translates into CASSIAGELFF.

The chain employs TRBV5-8 and TRBJ2-6; D may be TRBD1 (6 bases). V was trimmed by 4 bases and J by 3 bases, leaving 11 bases between them. Germline V gives CDR1 SGHTS, CDR2 YDEGEE. CDR3 length equals 15 residues. CDR3 nucleotide sequence: TGTGCCAGCAGCAGGGGGTTCGGTGGGGCCAACGTCCTGACTTTC. Amino acids: CASSRGFGGANVLTF.

A note on this clone: Within the sample, other DNA sequences also encode this same CDR3. This chain joins TRBV6-1 and TRBJ1-5; D is uncertain. CDR1 and CDR2 from the germline V gene are MNHNS and SASEGT. V lost 0 bases and J 1 base, leaving 16 bases between the germline ends. The CDR3 has 18 amino acids. This CDR3 is CASSEAIGRQASNQPQHF. CDR3 DNA sequence: TGTGCCAGCAGTGAAGCGATAGGCCGGCAAGCCAGCAATCAGCCCCAGCATTTT.

This clone occurred a few times. The rearrangement links TRBV9 to TRBJ2-5; weak D call: TRBD2 (5 bases). Deletions cut 0 bases from V and 1 base from J, with 13 bases between. CDR3 length: 16 residues. Germline lookup yields CDR1 SGDLS and CDR2 YYNGEE. The CDR3 region is CASSVGSAASQETQYF. For the CDR3, the DNA is TGTGCCAGCAGCGTAGGATCAGCGGCAAGCCAAGAGACCCAGTACTTC.

The V gene is TRBV5-4, the J gene TRBJ2-5, with 9 bases aligning to TRBD1. Germline CDR1 reads SGHNT; CDR2 reads YYREEE (reference sequence). V shed 0 bases, J shed 4 bases, and the junction held 4 bases outside the gene matches. CDR3 size: 15 residues. The CDR3: CASSLEGTGRETQYF. In DNA form, the CDR3 reads TGTGCCAGCAGCTTGGAAGGGACAGGGAGAGAGACCCAGTACTTC.

The rearrangement uses TRBV2 and TRBJ1-6; TRBD1 matches 9 bases. In germline, CDR1 is SNHLY, CDR2 FYNNEI. The CDR3 runs to 14 residues. The ends lost 7 bases at V and 13 bases at J; junction bases unmatched: 11. The CDR3 is CASTQDRGNKPLHF. In DNA form, the CDR3 reads TGTGCCAGCACCCAGGACAGGGGCAATAAGCCCCTCCACTTT. Full variable domain (outside the CDR3, taken from reference TRBV2 and TRBJ1-6): EPEVTQTPSHQVTQMGQEVILRCVPISNHLYFYWYRQILGQKVEFLVSFYNNEISEKSEIFDDQFSVERPDGSNFTLKIRSTKLEDSAMYFCASTQDRGNKPLHFGNGTRLTVT.

This chain uses TRBV30 with TRBJ2-2; 12 bases fit TRBD2. The germline V gene has CDR1 GTSNPN and CDR2 SVGIG (reference sequence). Trimming at V came to 4 bases and at J to 3 bases, leaving 15 bases not matched to a gene. CDR3 length equals 19 residues. CDR3 loop: CAWTSSGRALRAHTGELFF. The CDR3 nucleotides are TGTGCCTGGACTTCTAGCGGGAGGGCCTTGAGGGCCCACACCGGGGAGCTGTTTTTT. Drawing the rest from reference TRBV30 and TRBJ2-2, the complete variable domain is SQTIHQWPATLVQPVGSPLSLECTVEGTSNPNLYWYRQAAGRGLQLLFYSVGIGQISSEVPQNLSASRPQDRQFILSSKKLLLSDSGFYLCAWTSSGRALRAHTGELFFGEGSRLTVL.

This clone was counted a single time. The gene calls are TRBV7-9 and TRBJ1-2; D call uncertain. V lost 5 bases, J lost 1 base, and 11 bases lay in between. This CDR3 has 14 residues. CDR1 and CDR2 from the germline V gene are SEHNR and FQNEAQ (reference sequence). The CDR3 DNA follows: TGTGCCAGCAGCGCCGCACAACTTAACTATGGCTACACCTTC. Encoded protein: CASSAAQLNYGYTF. The complete variable domain, with remaining parts taken from reference TRBV7-9 and TRBJ1-2, reads DTGVSQNPRHKITKRGQNVTFRCDPISEHNRLYWYRQTLGQGPEFLTYFQNEAQLEKSRLLSDRFSAERPKGSFSTLEIQRTEQGDSAMYLCASSAAQLNYGYTFGSGTRLTVV.

As DNA, the CDR3 is TGTGCCAGCAGCCAGACAGGGTCGGAGAACACTGAAGCTTTCTTT. Translated, it gives CASSQTGSENTEAFF. The chain recombines TRBV7-2 with TRBJ1-1; TRBD1 aligns across 7 bases. Germline V CDR1 and CDR2: SGHTA, FQGNSA. The CDR3 is 15 residues long. The junction had 7 bases not matched to a gene; V was cut back by 5 bases and J by 1 base. The full variable domain, its missing parts supplied by reference TRBV7-2 and TRBJ1-1, is GAGVSQSPSNKVTEKGKDVELRCDPISGHTALYWYRQSLGQGLEFLIYFQGNSAPDKSGLPSDRFSAERTGGSVSTLTIQRTQQEDSAVYLCASSQTGSENTEAFFGQGTRLTVV.

The CDR3, as DNA: TGCGCCAGCAGCCCGACAGCCTACACAGATACGCAGTATTTT. It encodes CASSPTAYTDTQYF. The J gene is TRBJ2-3, the V gene TRBV5-1; TRBD1 is a possible D gene (5 bases). The CDR3 runs 14 residues. V lost 4 bases and J lost 2, with 11 bases in between. Per germline, CDR1 SGHRS and CDR2 YFSETQ.

The chain has TRBV5-1 and TRBJ1-1; D ambiguous. Germline V gives CDR1 SGHRS, CDR2 YFSETQ. Trimming took 1 base from V and 4 from J, leaving 8 bases between them. The CDR3 length is 13 residues. In DNA, the CDR3 is TGCGCCAGCAGCTTGCCAGTCTCCACTGAAGCTTTCTTT. This sequence encodes CASSLPVSTEAFF.

The rearrangement uses TRBV11-2 and TRBJ2-1; possibly TRBD1 for D (5 bases). CDR1 is SGHAT and CDR2 is FQNNGV in the germline V gene. There are 14 residues in the CDR3. The ends were cut back, 5 bases at V and 9 bases at J, with 17 bases in the middle. The CDR3 reads CASSRTQGEGEQFF. The CDR3 nucleotides read TGTGCCAGCAGCCGCACCCAGGGTGAAGGTGAGCAGTTCTTC.